The TCR beta chain under discussion was sequenced for a study of blood T cells in healthy people across ages. With regard to this clonotype: As yet, its antigen is unknown.

The study's findings and limits: Donor CMV infection status was unknown, possibly confounding age-related changes in expanded clonotypes.

This CDR3 is 14 amino acids long. The V segment lost 5 bases and the J segment 6 bases; nucleotides outside the gene matches: 9. Per germline, CDR1 SEHNR and CDR2 FQNEAQ (reference sequence). For the second PCR, which ran for about 6 to 11 cycles, a sample-barcoded 5' primer and a J-beta primer mix were used. Through a template-switch adaptor with 12 random nucleotides, each cDNA molecule received a tag. TCRdb processed the 5' RACE reads anew with MiXCR; each CDR3 protein has one entry. The repertoire holds 850,000 to 1,000,000 distinct CDR3 sequences, with 45% to 60% as singletons. This TCR came from an older woman in good health. Sequencing was done on a sample of blood. The chain carries TRBV7-9 and TRBJ2-7; TRBD2 matches 8 bases. CDR3 amino acids: CASSIGRAFSEQYF. CDR3 DNA: TGTGCCAGCAGCATCGGGAGGGCCTTTTCCGAGCAGTACTTC.